The next 5 T cell receptor beta chains were all read from a single sample in a study of T cell responses to AZD1222 COVID-19 vaccine. Produced via immunoSEQ multiplex PCR; TCRdb's table is partial and in-frame only. Seen here are approximately 170,000 clones, 80% to 95% observed once, and the top ten hold around 4%. The specimen comprised peripheral blood, sampled on day 0 of AZD1222 vaccination. The receptors shown here come from an adult in good health.

The chain joins TRBV5-1 to TRBJ1-1; D is unresolved. There are 14 residues in the CDR3. The germline V and J ends were trimmed by 1 base and 2 bases, with 9 bases remaining between them. CDR1 is SGHRS and CDR2 is YFSETQ in the germline V gene. The CDR3 region is CASSLSGINTEAFF. CDR3 nucleotides: TGCGCCAGCAGCTTGTCGGGGATTAACACTGAAGCTTTCTTT.

The chain joins TRBV10-1 to TRBJ2-7, with 10 bases fitting TRBD1. The V segment lost 6 bases and the J segment 0 bases; nucleotides outside the gene matches: 8. The CDR3 sequence is 16 residues long. Germline V gene data show CDR1 as WNHNN and CDR2 as SYGVQD (reference sequence). The CDR3 region is CASSRDRGKSSYEQYF. The CDR3 bases are TGCGCCAGCAGCCGGGACAGGGGCAAAAGCTCCTACGAGCAGTACTTC.

In this sample, this clone turned up a few times. The V call is TRBV5-1, the J call TRBJ1-3, with 7 bases matching TRBD1. V shed 4 bases, J shed 2 bases, and the junction held 3 bases outside the gene matches. The CDR3 totals 14 residues. The germline V gene has CDR1 SGHRS and CDR2 YFSETQ. As DNA, the CDR3 is TGCGCCAGCAGCCCAGGGGGGGCTGGAAACACCATATATTTT. Translated, it gives CASSPGGAGNTIYF.

The chain joins TRBV6-5 to TRBJ2-1; a possible D gene is TRBD2 (6 bases). The length of the CDR3 is 13 residues. The germline CDR1 and CDR2 sequences are MNHEY and SVGAGI. The ends were cut back, 7 bases at V and 5 bases at J, with 12 bases in the middle. This chain's CDR3 is CASTRGINNEQFF. The CDR3 DNA reads as TGTGCCAGCACCCGCGGGATTAACAATGAGCAGTTCTTC.

The chain recombines TRBV5-4 with TRBJ2-1, with TRBD2 identical over 8 bases. The CDR3 contains 15 residues. The V and J ends lost 3 bases and 6 bases, in that order; junction bases with no gene match: 8. Germline loops: CDR1 SGHNT, CDR2 YYREEE (reference sequence). This chain's CDR3 is CASSSGTRGGNEQFF. For the CDR3, the DNA is TGTGCCAGCAGCTCCGGGACTAGGGGGGGCAATGAGCAGTTCTTC.